The 32 T cell receptor beta chains given below trace back to one sample, sequenced in a study of Tregs in tolerant kidney transplant recipients. Method: immunoSEQ multiplex PCR; TCRdb's copy keeps in-frame clones and lacks some. This repertoire shows about 66,000 clones, around 90% found once; its top ten account for about 10%. The sequencing here drew on CD8+ T cells from blood, taken before the transplant. These receptors all stem from a human donor who received a combined kidney and bone marrow transplant.

V and J are TRBV5-4 and TRBJ2-7, with 8 bases identical to TRBD2. CDR3 size: 12 residues. V gave up 2 bases and J gave up 6 bases; unmatched junction bases: 1. CDR1 and CDR2 from the germline V gene are SGHNT and YYREEE (reference sequence). The CDR3 DNA is TGTGCCAGCAGCTTCGGGGGGGGCGAGCAGTACTTC. As protein: CASSFGGGEQYF.

The count of this clone is one. The chain employs TRBV28 and TRBJ1-5, with TRBD1 matching over 8 bases. V shed 4 bases, J shed 4 bases, and the junction held 0 bases outside the gene matches. Germline loops: CDR1 MDHEN, CDR2 SYDVKM. The CDR3 is made up of 13 amino acids. CDR3 region: CASSWTGNQPQHF. The CDR3 bases are TGTGCCAGCAGTTGGACAGGGAATCAGCCCCAGCATTTT.

This chain connects TRBV3-2 to TRBJ1-5. TRBV3-2 is reported as a pseudogene. The CDR3 is 8 amino acids. As DNA, the CDR3 is TGTCTTTATCAGCCCCAGCATTTT. Translated, it gives CLYQPQHF.

The V call is TRBV9, the J call TRBJ2-7, with D hard to call. Trimming shortened V by 4 bases and J by 5 bases, and 10 bases separated the two germline ends. Germline V gives CDR1 SGDLS, CDR2 YYNGEE. The CDR3 length is 12 residues. The CDR3 bases are TGTGCCAGCAGCTCGAGATCTGACGAGCAGTACTTC. This encodes CASSSRSDEQYF.

The V and J genes are TRBV10-2 and TRBJ2-3; TRBD2 matches 7 bases. V gave up 3 bases and J gave up 0 bases; unmatched junction bases: 6. Per the germline V gene, CDR1 is WSHSY and CDR2 is SAAADI. The CDR3 covers 16 residues. CDR3 coding DNA: TGCGCCAGCAGTGATCGGGCGGGGGTAAGCACAGATACGCAGTATTTT. Translation gives CASSDRAGVSTDTQYF.

The chain has TRBV18 and TRBJ1-2; no reliable D call. This CDR3 comprises 15 residues. Germline V CDR1 and CDR2: KGHSH, LQKENI. With 3 bases removed from V and 0 bases from J, the gap between germline ends came to 11 bases. This CDR3 reads CASSPQSQSNYGYTF. DNA for the CDR3: TGTGCCAGCTCACCGCAAAGCCAATCTAACTATGGCTACACCTTC.

The chain carries TRBV5-1 and TRBJ2-1; maybe TRBD1 (5 bases). Germline CDR1 reads SGHRS; CDR2 reads YFSETQ. The CDR3 contains 18 residues. The V end lost 0 bases, the J end lost 8 bases, and 24 bases lay between the germline ends. CDR3 region: CASSLEEWQGETGDEQFF. CDR3 bases: TGCGCCAGCAGCTTGGAGGAGTGGCAGGGTGAAACTGGAGATGAGCAGTTCTTC.

This clone occurred once. The chain couples TRBV30 to TRBJ1-1, with a possible D match to TRBD1 (6 bases). The CDR3 extends over 10 amino acids. The germline V gene encodes CDR1 GTSNPN and CDR2 SVGIG (reference sequence). V was cut by 4 bases and J by 11 bases, with 11 bases left in between. CDR3 DNA: TGTGCCTGGATTAGGGGGGGGGCTTTCTTT. Residues: CAWIRGGAFF.

The V and J genes are TRBV7-2 and TRBJ2-7; the D gene is possibly TRBD1 (6 bases). This CDR3 is 14 amino acids long. Germline CDR1 is SGHTA and CDR2 is FQGNSA. V shed 3 bases and J shed 4 bases, with 13 bases lying between them. The CDR3 region has the DNA TGTGCCAGCAGCTTCTCGTCAGGGGAGTACGAGCAGTACGTC. Translated: CASSFSSGEYEQYV.

This rearrangement joins TRBV19 to TRBJ1-1; tentative D call: TRBD1 (6 bases). Germline V CDR1 and CDR2: LNHDA, SQIVND (reference sequence). This CDR3 comprises 14 residues. Trimming removed 3 bases at V and 0 bases at J, with 8 bases between. The chain's CDR3 is CASSIQGMNTEAFF. The CDR3 DNA reads as TGTGCCAGTAGTATTCAGGGGATGAACACTGAAGCTTTCTTT. The whole variable domain, remainder taken from reference TRBV19 and TRBJ1-1, is DGGITQSPKYLFRKEGQNVTLSCEQNLNHDAMYWYRQDPGQGLRLIYYSQIVNDFQKGDIAEGYSVSREKKESFPLTVTSAQKNPTAFYLCASSIQGMNTEAFFGQGTRLTVV.

This clone was observed a single time. The chain joins TRBV4-2 to TRBJ2-1; 16 bases fit TRBD2. The CDR3 is made up of 18 amino acids. Germline V gives CDR1 LGHNA, CDR2 YNFKEQ. V dropped 6 bases and J dropped 3; count of bases not matched to a gene: 8. CDR3 DNA sequence: TGTGCCAGCAGACGAGGGACTAGCGGGAGGGATCGCTACAATGAGCAGTTCTTC. Amino acid sequence: CASRRGTSGRDRYNEQFF.

This chain uses TRBV4-1 with TRBJ1-4, with a weak D call TRBD1 (5 bases). The V and J ends lost 8 bases and 6 bases respectively, with 16 bases between them. Germline-derived CDR1 and CDR2 are MGHRA and YSYEKL. The length of the CDR3 is 14 residues. CDR3 in DNA: TGCGCCAGCGGAAATTCGGGGGGGGATGAAAAACTGTTTTTT. The encoded protein is CASGNSGGDEKLFF.

The chain has TRBV7-6 and TRBJ2-7; D possibly corresponds to TRBD2 (5 bases). Germline V gives CDR1 SGHVS, CDR2 FNYEAQ. The CDR3 consists of 14 residues. V lost 4 bases to trimming and J lost 3 bases, with 13 bases between them. The CDR3 sequence is CASSSPDGLYEQYF. The DNA of the CDR3 is TGTGCCAGCAGCTCCCCGGACGGACTCTACGAGCAGTACTTC.

The V call is TRBV27, the J call TRBJ2-1; TRBD1 might be the D (6 bases). Trimming removed 8 bases from V and 0 bases from J, with 11 bases in between. Germline values: CDR1 MNHEY, CDR2 SMNVEV (reference sequence). The CDR3 contains 14 residues. In DNA, the CDR3 is TGTGCCAGCTCTCAGGGGTCCTCCTACAATGAGCAGTTCTTC. It specifies CASSQGSSYNEQFF.

The chain is built from TRBV19 and TRBJ1-1; 8 bases map to TRBD1. The CDR3 is 15 amino acids. The germline V gene has CDR1 LNHDA and CDR2 SQIVND (reference sequence). The ends lost 0 bases at V and 4 bases at J; junction bases unmatched: 4. For the CDR3, the DNA is TGTGCCAGTAGTATAGATAACAGGGGGGGCACTGAAGCTTTCTTT. This gives the protein CASSIDNRGGTEAFF. The whole variable domain, remainder taken from reference TRBV19 and TRBJ1-1, is DGGITQSPKYLFRKEGQNVTLSCEQNLNHDAMYWYRQDPGQGLRLIYYSQIVNDFQKGDIAEGYSVSREKKESFPLTVTSAQKNPTAFYLCASSIDNRGGTEAFFGQGTRLTVV.

J is TRBJ2-2 and V is TRBV4-3; 7 bases are shared with TRBD2. Germline CDR1 LGHNA, CDR2 YSLEER. The CDR3 spans 16 residues. After removal of 4 bases from V and 1 base from J, the junction contained 6 bases not matched to a gene. CDR3 coding DNA: TGCGCCAGCAGCCCGAGATTAGCGGGGAACACCGGGGAGCTGTTTTTT. It specifies CASSPRLAGNTGELFF.

This clone was seen a handful of times. The chain is built from TRBV9 and TRBJ2-3; no reliable D call. Germline loops: CDR1 SGDLS, CDR2 YYNGEE. Trimming took off 3 bases at V and 4 bases at J, with 9 bases between the two ends. The CDR3 is 13 amino acids. The CDR3 loop reads CASSDNRADTQYF. CDR3 DNA: TGTGCCAGCAGCGATAATAGAGCAGATACGCAGTATTTT.

The chain joins TRBV9 to TRBJ1-2, with TRBD1 matching over 7 bases. CDR3 length: 14 residues. Germline trimming cut 3 bases from V and 2 bases from J; bases unmatched to any gene: 4. Germline values: CDR1 SGDLS, CDR2 YYNGEE. The CDR3 reads CASSGQGRNYGYTF. DNA for the CDR3: TGTGCCAGCAGCGGACAGGGACGAAACTATGGCTACACCTTC.

The rearrangement links TRBV5-6 to TRBJ1-1, with a tentative D call TRBD1 (5 bases). Deletions cut 2 bases from V and 0 bases from J, with 14 bases between. This CDR3 is built from 16 residues. The germline CDR1 and CDR2 sequences are SGHDT and YYEEEE. This CDR3 is CASSLLTAIMNTEAFF. In nucleotides, the CDR3 is TGTGCCAGCAGCTTACTGACAGCCATTATGAACACTGAAGCTTTCTTT. Combining the CDR3 with reference TRBV5-6 and TRBJ1-1 gives the whole variable domain DAGVTQSPTHLIKTRGQQVTLRCSPKSGHDTVSWYQQALGQGPQFIFQYYEEEERQRGNFPDRFSGHQFPNYSSELNVNALLLGDSALYLCASSLLTAIMNTEAFFGQGTRLTVV.

The chain carries TRBV9 and TRBJ2-1; D unresolved. The germline V gene has CDR1 SGDLS and CDR2 YYNGEE. This CDR3 has 14 amino acids. V shed 0 bases and J shed 4 bases, with 8 bases lying between them. The DNA of the CDR3 is TGTGCCAGCAGCGTAGGTCAGAATTACAATGAGCAGTTCTTC. Translating it yields CASSVGQNYNEQFF. Using reference TRBV9 and TRBJ2-1 for the parts outside the CDR3, the full variable domain is DSGVTQTPKHLITATGQRVTLRCSPRSGDLSVYWYQQSLDQGLQFLIQYYNGEERAKGNILERFSAQQFPDLHSELNLSSLELGDSALYFCASSVGQNYNEQFFGPGTRLTVL.

Remarks on this clone: The DNA is left out, because the CDR3 cannot be placed on it with certainty; the CDR3 is given as TCRdb lists it. This rearrangement joins TRBV5-4 to TRBJ1-2; the table's D call, TRBD1, was not checked against the DNA. CDR1 is SGHNT and CDR2 is YYREEE in the germline V gene (reference sequence). The CDR3 is 15 amino acids long, termini counted. CDR3 amino acids: CASSLVGTGALGDTF.

The rearrangement uses TRBV13 and TRBJ1-5, with D unresolved. CDR1 is PRHDT, CDR2 FYEKMQ, per germline (reference sequence). Trimming removed 0 bases from V and 9 bases from J, with 9 bases in between. The CDR3 sequence is 13 residues long. This chain's CDR3 is CASSLGSGSPQHF. The CDR3 DNA reads as TGTGCCAGCAGCTTAGGGAGCGGTTCGCCCCAGCATTTT. Variable domain in full (rest from reference TRBV13 and TRBJ1-5): AAGVIQSPRHLIKEKRETATLKCYPIPRHDTVYWYQQGPGQDPQFLISFYEKMQSDKGSIPDRFSAQQFSDYHSELNMSSLELGDSALYFCASSLGSGSPQHFGDGTRLSIL.

This chain uses TRBV27 with TRBJ2-7, with D possibly TRBD2 on 6 matching bases. The CDR3 is 14 amino acids. Germline loops: CDR1 MNHEY, CDR2 SMNVEV (reference sequence). Trimming pared 3 bases from V and 0 bases from J, leaving 9 bases between. The CDR3: CASSLRGRSYEQYF. The CDR3 nucleotides read TGTGCCAGCAGTTTGCGGGGCCGCTCCTACGAGCAGTACTTC.

The chain carries TRBV9 and TRBJ1-5; D uncertain. This CDR3 comprises 14 residues. Per the germline V gene, CDR1 is SGDLS and CDR2 is YYNGEE. V lost 0 bases and J 6 bases, leaving 10 bases between the germline ends. The DNA of the CDR3 is TGTGCCAGCAGCGTAGATGGAGTGGGTCAGCCCCAGCATTTT. Translation: CASSVDGVGQPQHF.

CDR3 in DNA: TGTGCCAGCAGCTCCGGGACAGTCTATGGCTACACCTTC. This encodes CASSSGTVYGYTF. This chain joins TRBV5-6 and TRBJ1-2; TRBD1 aligns across 7 bases. The CDR3 is 13 residues long. After removal of 3 bases from V and 4 bases from J, the junction contained 3 bases not matched to a gene. CDR1 is SGHDT, CDR2 YYEEEE, per germline.

The CDR3 bases are TGTGCCATCAGTGATGGCCCGACCTACGAGCAGTACTTC. It specifies CAISDGPTYEQYF. The chain joins TRBV10-3 to TRBJ2-7; D is uncertain. CDR3 size: 13 residues. Germline loops: CDR1 ENHRY, CDR2 SYGVKD. Deletions cut 3 bases from V and 2 bases from J, with 8 bases between.

The genes are TRBV30 and TRBJ2-2; TRBD2 matches at 10 bases. This CDR3 is built from 14 residues. The germline CDR1 and CDR2 sequences are GTSNPN and SVGIG (reference sequence). V trimming: 7 bases; J trimming: 4 bases; junction bases outside the gene matches: 6. The CDR3 sequence: CASSGGVGTGELFF. Here the CDR3 DNA reads TGTGCCTCGAGCGGGGGGGTTGGCACCGGGGAGCTGTTTTTT.

Notes on this clone: Other DNA sequences within the sample encode an identical CDR3. This chain uses TRBV9 with TRBJ2-7; possible D gene TRBD1, 6 bases. The CDR3 has 15 amino acids. CDR1 and CDR2 from the germline V gene are SGDLS and YYNGEE. Trimming took 1 base from V and 2 from J, leaving 13 bases between them. CDR3: CASSVNTGNPYEQYF. CDR3 coding DNA: TGTGCCAGCAGCGTAAATACAGGGAATCCCTACGAGCAGTACTTC.

The chain carries TRBV9 and TRBJ2-3; a possible D gene is TRBD2 (5 bases). CDR1 and CDR2 (germline): SGDLS, YYNGEE. V lost 3 bases, J lost 2 bases, and 16 bases lay in between. The CDR3 consists of 16 residues. The CDR3 coding sequence is TGTGCCAGCAGCGAGGTCCGCTCAGCGGTCACAGATACGCAGTATTTT. Protein: CASSEVRSAVTDTQYF.

J is TRBJ2-1 and V is TRBV19; TRBD2 matches 8 bases. J lost 7 bases, V lost 7 bases, and 12 bases had no gene match. CDR1 LNHDA and CDR2 SQIVND come from the germline V gene (reference sequence). The CDR3 loop spans 15 amino acids. The CDR3, as DNA: TGTGCCAGTACTAATTACGGGGGGGCCGGGAATGAGCAGTTCTTC. Translating gives CASTNYGGAGNEQFF. Together with reference TRBV19 and TRBJ2-1, the CDR3 gives the full variable domain: DGGITQSPKYLFRKEGQNVTLSCEQNLNHDAMYWYRQDPGQGLRLIYYSQIVNDFQKGDIAEGYSVSREKKESFPLTVTSAQKNPTAFYLCASTNYGGAGNEQFFGPGTRLTVL.

The chain joins TRBV11-2 to TRBJ1-2, with a tentative D call TRBD1 (5 bases). Trimming left V 4 bases short and J 6 bases short, with 12 bases between. This CDR3 has 13 amino acids. The germline CDR1 and CDR2 sequences are SGHAT and FQNNGV. The DNA of the CDR3 is TGTGCCAGCAGCTCCGGGGGTTTTGATGGCTACACCTTC. It specifies CASSSGGFDGYTF. The full variable domain, its missing parts supplied by reference TRBV11-2 and TRBJ1-2, is EAGVAQSPRYKIIEKRQSVAFWCNPISGHATLYWYQQILGQGPKLLIQFQNNGVVDDSQLPKDRFSAERLKGVDSTLKIQPAKLEDSAVYLCASSSGGFDGYTFGSGTRLTVV.

This chain joins TRBV9 and TRBJ1-4, with a weak D call TRBD1 (5 bases). V lost 2 bases, J lost 4 bases, and 12 bases lay in between. Germline CDR1 SGDLS, CDR2 YYNGEE. The CDR3 runs 15 residues. CDR3 nucleotide sequence: TGTGCCAGCAGCGTCGGCGGGGCTTTTAATGAAAAACTGTTTTTT. This sequence encodes CASSVGGAFNEKLFF. The variable domain in full, with the rest retrieved from reference TRBV9 and TRBJ1-4, is DSGVTQTPKHLITATGQRVTLRCSPRSGDLSVYWYQQSLDQGLQFLIQYYNGEERAKGNILERFSAQQFPDLHSELNLSSLELGDSALYFCASSVGGAFNEKLFFGSGTQLSVL.